This paragraph reports one T cell receptor (beta chain). Other nucleotide sequences from this sample produce the same CDR3. The data were obtained in a study of shared clonotypes between healthy human individuals. Germline V gene data show CDR1 as SNHLY and CDR2 as FYNNEI. Trimming removed 5 bases at V and 2 bases at J, with 1 base between. This CDR3 comprises 11 residues. Sequenced by immunoSEQ multiplex PCR; TCRdb stores in-frame clones only, minus some. The data hold 2 million to 2.5 million clones, with over 85% observed a single time. The sequenced material came from naive CD4+ T cells from PBMCs. Subset reported: CD45RA+ positively selected. This chain uses TRBV2 with TRBJ2-1; D is unclear. The origin of this receptor is a man between 18 and 29 years old in good health. Some clones in this sample may be carry-over from other donors' samples. For the CDR3, the DNA is TGTGCCAGCAGTACCTACAATGAGCAGTTCTTC. Translation gives CASSTYNEQFF.